The T cell receptor (beta chain) under discussion was sequenced for a study of blood T cell repertoires in COVID-19. Across the study: Samples representing acute and convalescent COVID-19 were sourced from the United States, Italy and Spain.

In the original workflow: Scientists estimated how many nucleated cells there were by amplifying reference gene primers. Here immunoSEQ multiplex PCR was the method, and the copy in TCRdb shows in-frame clones only, minus some. V, J and clone size are those of that table, while D and trimming were read from the DNA. The sample includes 270,000 or so clones, just over 90% of them seen just once. Trimming removed 5 bases at V and 3 bases at J, with 10 bases between. The CDR3 extends over 13 amino acids. A note on this clone: Other DNA sequences within the sample encode an identical CDR3.

The clonotype was recovered from a woman in her thirties or forties with acute COVID-19. The chain carries TRBV12-3 or TRBV12-4 and TRBJ1-1; TRBD1 might be the D (5 bases). The sequenced material came from PBMCs or T cells enriched from blood (not recorded which). This CDR3 is CASSLRGDTEAFF. As DNA, the CDR3 is TGTGCCAGCAGTCTCCGGGGGGACACTGAAGCTTTCTTT.